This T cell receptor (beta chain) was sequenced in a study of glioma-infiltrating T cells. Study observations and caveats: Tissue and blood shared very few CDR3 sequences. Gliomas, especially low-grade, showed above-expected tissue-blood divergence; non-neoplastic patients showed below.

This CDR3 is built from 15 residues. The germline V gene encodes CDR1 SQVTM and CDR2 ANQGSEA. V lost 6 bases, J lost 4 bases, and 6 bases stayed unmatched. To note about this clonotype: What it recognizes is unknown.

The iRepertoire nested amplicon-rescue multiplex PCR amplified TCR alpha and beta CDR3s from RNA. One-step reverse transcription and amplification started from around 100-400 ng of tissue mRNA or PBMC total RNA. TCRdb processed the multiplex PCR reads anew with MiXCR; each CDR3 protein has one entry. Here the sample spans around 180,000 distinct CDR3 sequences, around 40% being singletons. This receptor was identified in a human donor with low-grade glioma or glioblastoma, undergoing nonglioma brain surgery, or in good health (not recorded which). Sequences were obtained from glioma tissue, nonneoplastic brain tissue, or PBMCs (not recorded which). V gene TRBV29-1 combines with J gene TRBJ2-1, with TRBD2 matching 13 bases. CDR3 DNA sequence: TGCAGCGTGACTACTAGCGGGAGGGTGTACAATGAGCAGTTCTTC. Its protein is CSVTTSGRVYNEQFF.